This T cell receptor (beta chain) was found in a study of control samples from healthy donors and cancer patients. Between the trimmed V and J ends, which lost 2 bases and 4 bases, there was a span of 13 bases. Germline values: CDR1 SGHNT, CDR2 YYREEE (reference sequence). This CDR3 is 15 amino acids long. Profiling relied on immunoSEQ multiplex PCR, and the TCRdb table lists in-frame clones only, not all of them. The sample consists of some 87,000 clones, 65% to 90% of them appearing once. The sequence was collected from a man in his 60s with head and neck cancer. J is TRBJ2-1 and V is TRBV5-4, with a possible D match to TRBD2 (5 bases). Sequenced input: PBMCs. CDR3 in DNA: TGTGCCAGCAGCTTCTTTGCGGACTCTTACAATGAGCAGTTCTTC. It is translated as CASSFFADSYNEQFF. The complete variable domain, with remaining parts taken from reference TRBV5-4 and TRBJ2-1, reads ETGVTQSPTHLIKTRGQQVTLRCSSQSGHNTVSWYQQALGQGPQFIFQYYREEENGRGNFPPRFSGLQFPNYSSELNVNALELDDSALYLCASSFFADSYNEQFFGPGTRLTVL.